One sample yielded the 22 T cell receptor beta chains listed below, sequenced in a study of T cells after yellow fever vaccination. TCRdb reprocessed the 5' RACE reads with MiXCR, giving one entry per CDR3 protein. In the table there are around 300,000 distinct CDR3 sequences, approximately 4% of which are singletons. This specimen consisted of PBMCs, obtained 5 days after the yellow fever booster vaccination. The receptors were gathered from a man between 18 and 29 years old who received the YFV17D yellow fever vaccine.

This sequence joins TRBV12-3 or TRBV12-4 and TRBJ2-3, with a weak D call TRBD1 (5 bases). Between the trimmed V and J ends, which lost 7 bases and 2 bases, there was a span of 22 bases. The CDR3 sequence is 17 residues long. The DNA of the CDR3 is TGTGCCAGCACCCCCCCCCCCGCCGTGGGGCCCACAGATACGCAGTATTTT. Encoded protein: CASTPPPAVGPTDTQYF.

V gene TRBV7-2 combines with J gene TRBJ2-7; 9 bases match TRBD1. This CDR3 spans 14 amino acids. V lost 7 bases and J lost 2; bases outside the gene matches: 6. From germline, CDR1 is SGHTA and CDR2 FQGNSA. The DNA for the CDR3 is TGTGCCAGCAAACCGGGACAGGGCCCCTACGAGCAGTACTTC. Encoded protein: CASKPGQGPYEQYF.

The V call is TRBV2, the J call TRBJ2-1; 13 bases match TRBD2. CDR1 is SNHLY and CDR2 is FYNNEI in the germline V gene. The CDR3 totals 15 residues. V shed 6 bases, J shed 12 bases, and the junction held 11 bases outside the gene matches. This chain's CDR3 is CASSGLAGVPPGQFF. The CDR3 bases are TGTGCCAGCAGCGGACTAGCGGGGGTTCCTCCTGGGCAGTTCTTC.

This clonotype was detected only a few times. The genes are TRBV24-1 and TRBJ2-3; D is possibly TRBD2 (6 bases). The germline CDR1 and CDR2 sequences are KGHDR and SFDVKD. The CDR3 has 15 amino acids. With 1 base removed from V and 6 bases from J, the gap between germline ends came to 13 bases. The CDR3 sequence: CATSDLRREPDTQYF. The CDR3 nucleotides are TGTGCCACCAGTGATTTACGGAGGGAACCCGATACGCAGTATTTT.

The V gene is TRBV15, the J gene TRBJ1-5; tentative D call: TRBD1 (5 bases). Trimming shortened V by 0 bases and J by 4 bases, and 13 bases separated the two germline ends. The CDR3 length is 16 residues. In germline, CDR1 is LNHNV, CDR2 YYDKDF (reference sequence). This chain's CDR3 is CATSRDPGAWNQPQHF. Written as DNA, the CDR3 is TGTGCCACCAGCAGAGACCCCGGGGCGTGGAATCAGCCCCAGCATTTT.

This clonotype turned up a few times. DNA for the CDR3: TGTGCCAGCACATGGGGAGGAGAGACCCAGTACTTC. Protein sequence: CASTWGGETQYF. V is TRBV7-2 and J is TRBJ2-5, with D possibly being TRBD2 (6 bases). Per germline, CDR1 SGHTA and CDR2 FQGNSA. The CDR3 has 12 amino acids. Trimming took off 7 bases at V and 4 bases at J, with 10 bases between the two ends.

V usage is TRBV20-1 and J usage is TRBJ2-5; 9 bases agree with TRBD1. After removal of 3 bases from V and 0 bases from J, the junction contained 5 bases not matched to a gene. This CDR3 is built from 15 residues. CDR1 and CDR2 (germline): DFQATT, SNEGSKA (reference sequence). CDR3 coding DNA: TGCAGTGCTAGTGGCGGACAGGGGTACCAAGAGACCCAGTACTTC. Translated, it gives CSASGGQGYQETQYF.

Written as DNA, the CDR3 is TGCGCCAGCAGCCCCGATTTCGATCAGCCCCAGCATTTT. Translation gives CASSPDFDQPQHF. The J gene is TRBJ1-5, the V gene TRBV4-3, with D hard to call. The germline gives CDR1 LGHNA, CDR2 YSLEER. V was trimmed by 4 bases and J by 5 bases, leaving 9 bases between them. This CDR3 is built from 13 residues.

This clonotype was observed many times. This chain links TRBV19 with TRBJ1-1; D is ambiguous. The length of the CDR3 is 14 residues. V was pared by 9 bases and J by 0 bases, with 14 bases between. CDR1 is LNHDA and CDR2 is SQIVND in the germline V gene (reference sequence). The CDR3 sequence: CASSLTDVNTEAFF. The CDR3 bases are TGTGCCAGCTCTTTGACCGATGTGAACACTGAAGCTTTCTTT.

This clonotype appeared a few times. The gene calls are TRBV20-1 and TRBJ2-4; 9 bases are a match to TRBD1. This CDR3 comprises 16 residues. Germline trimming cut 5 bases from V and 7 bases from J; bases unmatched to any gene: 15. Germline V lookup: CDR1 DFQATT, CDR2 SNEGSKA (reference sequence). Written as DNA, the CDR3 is TGCAGTGCTGGAGGACCGGGACAGGGATTTGGGAACATTCAGTACTTC. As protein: CSAGGPGQGFGNIQYF.

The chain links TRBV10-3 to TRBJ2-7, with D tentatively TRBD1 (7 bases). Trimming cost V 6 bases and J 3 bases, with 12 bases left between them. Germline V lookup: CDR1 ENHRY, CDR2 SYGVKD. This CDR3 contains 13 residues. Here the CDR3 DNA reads TGTGCCATCAGCCCAGGGGGGAGCTACGAGCAGTACTTC. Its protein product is CAISPGGSYEQYF.

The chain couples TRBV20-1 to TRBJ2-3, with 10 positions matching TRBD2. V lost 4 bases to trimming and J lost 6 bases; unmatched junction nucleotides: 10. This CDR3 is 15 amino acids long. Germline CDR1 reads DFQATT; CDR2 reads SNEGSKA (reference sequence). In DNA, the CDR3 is TGCAGTGCTACCGTAGCGGGGGGTCGCGCGGATACGCAGTATTTT. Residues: CSATVAGGRADTQYF.

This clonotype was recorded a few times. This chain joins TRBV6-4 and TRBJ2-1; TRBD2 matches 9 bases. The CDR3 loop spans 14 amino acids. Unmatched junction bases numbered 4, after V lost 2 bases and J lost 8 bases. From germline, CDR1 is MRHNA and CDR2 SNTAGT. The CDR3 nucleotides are TGTGCCAGCAGTGACGTAGCGGGGGACTATGAGCAGTTCTTC. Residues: CASSDVAGDYEQFF.

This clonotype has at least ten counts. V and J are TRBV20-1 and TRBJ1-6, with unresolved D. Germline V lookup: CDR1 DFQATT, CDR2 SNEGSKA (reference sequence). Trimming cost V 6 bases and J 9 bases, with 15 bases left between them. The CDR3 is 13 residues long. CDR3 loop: CSARGQESSPLHF. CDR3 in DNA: TGCAGTGCCCGAGGGCAGGAAAGTTCACCCCTCCACTTT.

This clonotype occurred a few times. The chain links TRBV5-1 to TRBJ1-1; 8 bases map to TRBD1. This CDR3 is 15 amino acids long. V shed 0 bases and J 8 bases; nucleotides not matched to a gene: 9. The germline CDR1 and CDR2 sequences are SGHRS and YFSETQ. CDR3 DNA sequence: TGCGCCAGCAGCTTGGCCTATACAGGGGGTTCCGAAGCTTTCTTT. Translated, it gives CASSLAYTGGSEAFF.

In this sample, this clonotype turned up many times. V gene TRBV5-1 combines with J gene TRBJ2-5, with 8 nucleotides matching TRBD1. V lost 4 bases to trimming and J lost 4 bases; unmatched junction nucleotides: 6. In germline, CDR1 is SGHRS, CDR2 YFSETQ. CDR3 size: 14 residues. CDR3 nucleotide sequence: TGCGCCAGCAGCAAAGGACAGGGCTTAGAGACCCAGTACTTC. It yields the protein CASSKGQGLETQYF.

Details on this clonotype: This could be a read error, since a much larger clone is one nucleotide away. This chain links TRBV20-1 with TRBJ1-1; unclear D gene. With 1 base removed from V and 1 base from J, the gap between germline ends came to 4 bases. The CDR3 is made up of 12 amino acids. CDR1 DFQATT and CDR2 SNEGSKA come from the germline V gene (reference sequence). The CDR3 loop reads CSARARNTEAFF. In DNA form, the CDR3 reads TGCAGTGCTAGAGCTAGGAACACTGAAGCTTTCTTT.

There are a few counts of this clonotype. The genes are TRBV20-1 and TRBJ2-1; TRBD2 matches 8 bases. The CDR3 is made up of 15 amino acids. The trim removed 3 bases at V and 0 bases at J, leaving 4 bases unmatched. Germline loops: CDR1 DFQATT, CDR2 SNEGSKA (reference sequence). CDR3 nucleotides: TGCAGTGCTAGTAGCGGGGCCTCCTCCTACAATGAGCAGTTCTTC. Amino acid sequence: CSASSGASSYNEQFF.

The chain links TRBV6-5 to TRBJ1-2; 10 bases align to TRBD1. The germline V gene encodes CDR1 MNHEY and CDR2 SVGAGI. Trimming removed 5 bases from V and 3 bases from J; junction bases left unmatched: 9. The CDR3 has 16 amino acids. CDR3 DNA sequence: TGTGCCAGCAGTGCCGGGACAGGGGCCCTTGACTATGGCTACACCTTC. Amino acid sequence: CASSAGTGALDYGYTF.

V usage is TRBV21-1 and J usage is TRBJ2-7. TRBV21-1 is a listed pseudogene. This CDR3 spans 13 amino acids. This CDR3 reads CASSKFFYYEQYV. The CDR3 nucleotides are TGTGCCAGCAGCAAGTTCTTTTACTACGAGCAGTACGTC.

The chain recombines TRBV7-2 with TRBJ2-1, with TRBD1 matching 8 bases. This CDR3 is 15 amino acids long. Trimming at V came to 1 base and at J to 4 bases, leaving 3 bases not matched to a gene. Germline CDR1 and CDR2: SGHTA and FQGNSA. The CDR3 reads CASSLGTGMYNEQFF. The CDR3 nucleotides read TGTGCCAGCAGCTTAGGGACAGGGATGTACAATGAGCAGTTCTTC.

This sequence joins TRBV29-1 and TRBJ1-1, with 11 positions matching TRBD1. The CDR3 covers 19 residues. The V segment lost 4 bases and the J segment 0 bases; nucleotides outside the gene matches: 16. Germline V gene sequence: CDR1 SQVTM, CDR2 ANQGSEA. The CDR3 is CSVVGSIRDRGVVNTEAFF. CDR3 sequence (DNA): TGCAGCGTTGTGGGCTCTATCCGGGACAGGGGGGTTGTGAACACTGAAGCTTTCTTT.